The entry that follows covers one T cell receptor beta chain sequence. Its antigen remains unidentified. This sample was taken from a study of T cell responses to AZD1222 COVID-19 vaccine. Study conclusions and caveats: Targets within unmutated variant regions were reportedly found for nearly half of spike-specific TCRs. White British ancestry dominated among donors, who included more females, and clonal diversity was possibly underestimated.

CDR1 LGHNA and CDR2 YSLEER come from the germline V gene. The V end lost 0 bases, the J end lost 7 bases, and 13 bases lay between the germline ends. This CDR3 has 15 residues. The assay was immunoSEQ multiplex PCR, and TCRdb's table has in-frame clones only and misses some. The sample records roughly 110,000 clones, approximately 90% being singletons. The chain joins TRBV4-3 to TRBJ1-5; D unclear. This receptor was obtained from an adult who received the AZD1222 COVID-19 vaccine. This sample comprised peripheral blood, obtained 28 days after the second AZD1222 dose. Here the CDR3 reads CASSQDPGSGQPQHF. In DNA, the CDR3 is TGCGCCAGCAGCCAAGATCCCGGCAGCGGGCAGCCCCAGCATTTT.